This T cell receptor (beta chain) came from a study of spatial heterogeneity in lung cancer. Study-level points and caveats: Blood contained ubiquitous expanded tumor TCRs more at resection than at follow-up.

The CDR3 sequence is 17 residues long. The germline V gene has CDR1 LGHDT and CDR2 YNNKEL (reference sequence). V gave up 4 bases and J gave up 7 bases; unmatched junction bases: 10. Stated time point: sample taken at primary tumor resection. Unsorted whole RNA of tumor, nontumor lung or frozen PBMC was sequenced. This clonotype was counted many times. Its antigen is as yet unknown. One entry per CDR3 protein, called by TCRdb with MiXCR from the 5' RACE reads. The sample holds tens of thousands of distinct CDR3 sequences; approximately 4.6% are singletons and the top ten take 6.5% to 9%. Sequenced here: PBMCs, sampled at surgery. The TCR sequence derives from a male donor with early-stage non-small cell lung cancer. The chain combines TRBV3-1 with TRBJ2-1; 13 positions agree with TRBD2. The CDR3 spells CASSRRTSGRAGNEQFF. The CDR3 coding sequence is TGTGCCAGCAGCCGAAGGACTAGCGGGAGAGCAGGGAATGAGCAGTTCTTC.